Presented here are 14 T cell receptor beta chains from one specimen sequenced in a study of beta chain features in type 1 diabetes. Study-level results: Significant though moderate, a shortening of TCRB CDR3s appeared in all four CD4+ subsets of Type 1 diabetes patients.

The authors reverse transcribed all of the isolated RNA, so sequencing captured expressed TCRB transcripts. Using immunoSEQ multiplex PCR, the repertoire was profiled, and TCRdb retains in-frame clones only, with some absent. Here the sample spans approximately 170,000 clones, 7% to 9% being singletons. Their recognized antigens are unknown. The sequenced sample consisted of central memory CD4+ T cells from blood. These receptors were collected from a man aged 18 to 30 with type 1 diabetes.

This clone turned up a few times. The chain recombines TRBV4-3 with TRBJ2-3, with D hard to call. V was shortened by 2 bases and J by 1 base, with 7 bases between the two germline ends. Germline V lookup: CDR1 LGHNA, CDR2 YSLEER. This CDR3 comprises 14 residues. The CDR3 loop reads CASSQSQGTDTQYF. The CDR3 DNA reads TGCGCCAGCAGCCAATCCCAGGGCACAGATACGCAGTATTTT.

This clone was picked up a small number of times. The chain joins TRBV7-2 to TRBJ2-7; TRBD2 might be the D (5 bases). The CDR3 sequence is 14 residues long. Germline assignment: CDR1 SGHTA and CDR2 FQGNSA. Trimming removed 1 base from V and 1 base from J, with 8 bases in between. CDR3 sequence (DNA): TGTGCCAGCAGCTTAGTCGAGGGATCCTACGAGCAGTACTTC. Translation: CASSLVEGSYEQYF.

This clone was seen at least ten times. The V call is TRBV4-1, the J call TRBJ2-7; 9 positions match TRBD2. The junction had 8 bases not matched to a gene; V was cut back by 3 bases and J by 2 bases. The CDR3 has 16 amino acids. Germline CDR1 reads MGHRA; CDR2 reads YSYEKL. Written as DNA, the CDR3 is TGCGCCAGCAGCCAGCCTCCCCGGACTAGCGCCTACGAGCAGTACTTC. Its protein product is CASSQPPRTSAYEQYF.

V and J are TRBV7-9 and TRBJ2-7, with 7 nucleotides matching TRBD1. Per germline, CDR1 SEHNR and CDR2 FQNEAQ (reference sequence). After removal of 5 bases from V and 2 bases from J, the junction contained 9 bases not matched to a gene. CDR3 length: 15 residues. Written as DNA, the CDR3 is TGTGCCAGCAGCCCTACCGGGACAGAAGCCTACGAGCAGTACTTC. Its protein is CASSPTGTEAYEQYF.

This clone occurred a few times. J is TRBJ1-1 and V is TRBV7-2; D is undetermined. V was cut by 2 bases and J by 11 bases, with 12 bases left in between. Germline CDR1 reads SGHTA; CDR2 reads FQGNSA. CDR3 length equals 12 residues. This CDR3 reads CASSLRVGGAFF. CDR3 coding DNA: TGTGCCAGCAGCTTAAGGGTCGGAGGGGCTTTCTTT.

This chain connects TRBV4-1 to TRBJ1-5; possible D gene TRBD1, 5 bases. V gave up 2 bases and J gave up 3 bases, with 11 bases separating them. The CDR3 spans 15 residues. Germline loops: CDR1 MGHRA, CDR2 YSYEKL. The CDR3 sequence: CASSQNDRLNQPQHF. In nucleotides, the CDR3 is TGCGCCAGCAGCCAAAACGACAGACTCAATCAGCCCCAGCATTTT.

A few counts support this clone. V is TRBV18 and J is TRBJ2-3; D is perhaps TRBD1 (6 bases). Germline loops: CDR1 KGHSH, CDR2 LQKENI. The germline V and J ends were trimmed by 3 bases and 5 bases, with 6 bases remaining between them. This CDR3 is built from 12 residues. The CDR3 protein is CASSPRGDTQYF. DNA of the CDR3: TGTGCCAGCTCACCCAGGGGAGATACGCAGTATTTT.

The chain is built from TRBV5-4 and TRBJ2-7, with 10 bases that match TRBD2. J lost 5 bases, V lost 4 bases, and 9 bases had no gene match. Germline CDR1 and CDR2: SGHNT and YYREEE (reference sequence). CDR3 length equals 15 residues. This CDR3 is CASSPSGSRVNEQYF. Written as DNA, the CDR3 is TGTGCCAGCAGCCCTAGCGGGAGTCGTGTCAACGAGCAGTACTTC.

The chain uses TRBV15 and TRBJ2-1; 12 nucleotides agree with TRBD2. The germline V gene encodes CDR1 LNHNV and CDR2 YYDKDF (reference sequence). V dropped 5 bases and J dropped 8; count of bases not matched to a gene: 13. The CDR3 covers 17 residues. CDR3 DNA sequence: TGTGCCACCAGCGATCTGAGGACTAGCGGGATAGGGTATGAGCAGTTCTTC. This sequence encodes CATSDLRTSGIGYEQFF.

The chain carries TRBV18 and TRBJ1-4; D might be TRBD1 (5 bases). Germline CDR1 is KGHSH and CDR2 is LQKENI. The CDR3 covers 14 residues. V was trimmed by 3 bases and J by 1 base, leaving 6 bases between them. CDR3 DNA: TGTGCCAGCTCACCCGACAGAACTAATGAAAAACTGTTTTTT. The encoded protein is CASSPDRTNEKLFF.

This chain uses TRBV19 with TRBJ1-2; D ambiguous. Germline assignment: CDR1 LNHDA and CDR2 SQIVND (reference sequence). Trimming left V 9 bases short and J 6 bases short, with 17 bases between. The CDR3 is made up of 13 amino acids. Here the CDR3 reads CASPPRPVDGYTF. The CDR3 region has the DNA TGTGCCAGCCCTCCCAGGCCGGTAGATGGCTACACCTTC.

The rearrangement uses TRBV7-2 and TRBJ2-7, with 9 bases identical to TRBD1. Trimming at V came to 3 bases and at J to 4 bases, leaving 4 bases not matched to a gene. The CDR3 runs 14 residues. Germline CDR1 and CDR2: SGHTA and FQGNSA. The CDR3 DNA reads TGTGCCAGCAGCTTCGGGACAGGGTTTTACGAGCAGTACTTC. Translation: CASSFGTGFYEQYF.

This chain joins TRBV5-1 and TRBJ2-5, with 10 bases aligning to TRBD2. The CDR3 runs 14 residues. CDR1 SGHRS and CDR2 YFSETQ come from the germline V gene. After removal of 4 bases from V and 9 bases from J, the junction contained 9 bases not matched to a gene. The CDR3 here is CASSDSSGSMAQYF. CDR3 nucleotides: TGCGCCAGCAGCGACTCTAGCGGGAGTATGGCCCAGTACTTC.

The gene calls are TRBV7-9 and TRBJ1-2, with D perhaps matching TRBD1 (5 bases). In germline, CDR1 is SEHNR, CDR2 FQNEAQ (reference sequence). Trimming shortened V by 7 bases and J by 7 bases, and 16 bases separated the two germline ends. This CDR3 spans 13 amino acids. The DNA for the CDR3 is TGTGCCAGCACGTCCTCAGGGCTTCGTGGCTACACCTTC. This gives the protein CASTSSGLRGYTF.